This passage covers 20 T cell receptor beta chains from one sample sequenced in a study of blood T cell repertoires in COVID-19. The method was immunoSEQ multiplex PCR; TCRdb's version includes in-frame clones alone and lacks a portion of them. Among fewer than 400,000 clones listed, over 70% were seen once. Sequencing was done on a sample of PBMCs or T cells enriched from blood (not recorded which). The receptors derive from a man aged 25 to 40 who had recovered from COVID-19.

This chain links TRBV13 with TRBJ2-7, with 7 bases that match TRBD1. J was trimmed by 2 bases and V by 2 bases; bases with no gene match: 9. The CDR3 sequence is 16 residues long. Germline assignment: CDR1 PRHDT and CDR2 FYEKMQ (reference sequence). CDR3 loop: CASSLISGTAPYEQYF. In nucleotides, the CDR3 is TGTGCCAGCAGCTTAATTTCCGGGACAGCTCCCTACGAGCAGTACTTC.

The chain carries TRBV24-1 and TRBJ2-5; D gene uncertain. The CDR3 totals 15 residues. Trimming pared 4 bases from V and 2 bases from J, leaving 13 bases between. In germline, CDR1 is KGHDR, CDR2 SFDVKD. The CDR3 loop reads CATSDRRSEQETQYF. CDR3 nucleotide sequence: TGTGCCACCAGTGACCGTAGGTCGGAGCAAGAGACCCAGTACTTC.

V and J are TRBV5-4 and TRBJ1-1; no reliable D call. CDR1 and CDR2 from the germline V gene are SGHNT and YYREEE (reference sequence). V lost 4 bases and J 9 bases, leaving 13 bases between the germline ends. This CDR3 is built from 12 residues. CDR3 residues: CASSPLGLKAFF. DNA for the CDR3: TGTGCCAGCAGCCCGCTGGGCTTAAAAGCTTTCTTT.

The chain carries TRBV5-1 and TRBJ2-1, with 8 bases lining up with TRBD2. The V gene end was trimmed by 0 bases and the J gene end by 3 bases; junction bases not matched to a gene: 5. The CDR3 covers 16 residues. In germline, CDR1 is SGHRS, CDR2 YFSETQ. CDR3 sequence reads: CASSLDPREGYNEQFF. In DNA form, the CDR3 reads TGCGCCAGCAGCTTGGACCCCCGGGAGGGCTACAATGAGCAGTTCTTC.

This chain uses TRBV12-5 with TRBJ1-6; perhaps TRBD1 as D (6 bases). The V end was cut by 0 bases, the J end by 0 bases, with 30 bases between. The CDR3 totals 24 residues. The germline V gene encodes CDR1 LGHNT and CDR2 FRNRAP. CDR3 nucleotide sequence: TGTGCTAGTGGTTTGGTCCCACCCCCCGACAGGAACCAACATCAGAGCTCCTATAATTCACCCCTCCACTTT. Translation: CASGLVPPPDRNQHQSSYNSPLHF. Looking up the rest from reference TRBV12-5 and TRBJ1-6 gives the full variable domain: DARVTQTPRHKVTEMGQEVTMRCQPILGHNTVFWYRQTMMQGLELLAYFRNRAPLDDSGMPKDRFSAEMPDATLATLKIQPSEPRDSAVYFCASGLVPPPDRNQHQSSYNSPLHFGNGTRLTVT.

The chain couples TRBV30 to TRBJ2-7, with a tentative D call TRBD2 (6 bases). Trimming pared 2 bases from V and 3 bases from J, leaving 14 bases between. The CDR3 spans 14 residues. Germline assignment: CDR1 GTSNPN and CDR2 SVGIG (reference sequence). CDR3 nucleotides: TGTGCCTGGAGTCATCTCGTGGGGGGCTACGAGCAGTACTTC. This translates into CAWSHLVGGYEQYF.

This chain links TRBV30 with TRBJ1-4, with 8 nucleotides matching TRBD1. The V gene end was trimmed by 3 bases and the J gene end by 6 bases; junction bases not matched to a gene: 9. The CDR3 sequence is 15 residues long. Germline CDR1 reads GTSNPN; CDR2 reads SVGIG (reference sequence). The CDR3 DNA is TGTGCCTGGAGGGCCCGGGACAGGCCCCATGAAAAACTGTTTTTT. Encoded protein: CAWRARDRPHEKLFF.

The chain has TRBV6-5 and TRBJ2-5, with a possible D match to TRBD2 (7 bases). The germline V gene encodes CDR1 MNHEY and CDR2 SVGAGI. This CDR3 comprises 14 residues. V was pared by 7 bases and J by 5 bases, with 17 bases between. CDR3 residues: CASTSRGARETQYF. CDR3 nucleotides: TGTGCCAGCACCTCCCGGGGGGCGAGGGAGACCCAGTACTTC.

The V call is TRBV3-1 (or the pseudogene TRBV3-2), the J call TRBJ2-3, with TRBD2 matching 10 bases. The CDR3 totals 14 residues. The V segment lost 6 bases and the J segment 6 bases; nucleotides outside the gene matches: 6. Germline lookup yields CDR1 LGHDT and CDR2 YNNKEL (reference sequence). The CDR3 nucleotides read TGTGCCAGCAGAAGAGCGGGGGGGCCCGATACGCAGTATTTT. Protein: CASRRAGGPDTQYF.

The rearrangement uses TRBV28 and TRBJ2-1; TRBD2 aligns across 11 bases. Germline V lookup: CDR1 MDHEN, CDR2 SYDVKM. This CDR3 contains 16 residues. Trimming cost V 4 bases and J 4 bases; bases outside gene matches: 6. The CDR3 DNA is TGTGCCAGCAGTTCGGCTAGCGGGGGGAAGTACAATGAGCAGTTCTTC. Protein product: CASSSASGGKYNEQFF.

The V gene is TRBV3-1 (or the pseudogene TRBV3-2), the J gene TRBJ1-2, with D maybe TRBD1 (6 bases). The length of the CDR3 is 11 residues. Trimming took off 5 bases at V and 10 bases at J, with 11 bases between the two ends. CDR1 is LGHDT, CDR2 YNNKEL, per germline (reference sequence). The CDR3 DNA is TGTGCCAGCAGCTACAGGGTACACTACACCTTC. Amino acid sequence: CASSYRVHYTF.

V is TRBV28 and J is TRBJ2-4; 8 bases align to TRBD1. Germline V CDR1 and CDR2: MDHEN, SYDVKM. J gave up 7 bases and V 6 bases, and 11 bases lay outside the gene matches. The CDR3 covers 15 residues. The CDR3 loop reads CASRDQGARGNIQYF. CDR3 DNA sequence: TGTGCCAGCAGGGATCAGGGGGCGCGTGGGAACATTCAGTACTTC.

The chain has TRBV3-1 (or the pseudogene TRBV3-2) and TRBJ1-6; no reliable D call. There are 13 residues in the CDR3. Deletions cut 6 bases from V and 4 bases from J, with 7 bases between. Germline V gene data show CDR1 as LGHDT and CDR2 as YNNKEL (reference sequence). CDR3 protein: CASSPRYNSPLHF. The CDR3 DNA sequence: TGTGCCAGCAGTCCCAGATATAATTCACCCCTCCACTTT.

V usage is TRBV27 and J usage is TRBJ1-5; D gene unclear. Per the germline V gene, CDR1 is MNHEY and CDR2 is SMNVEV (reference sequence). CDR3 size: 14 residues. V dropped 6 bases and J dropped 0 bases, with 9 bases sitting between them. The CDR3 is CASSLTASNQPQHF. CDR3 nucleotide sequence: TGTGCCAGCAGCTTGACTGCTAGCAATCAGCCCCAGCATTTT.

This chain connects TRBV7-6 to TRBJ2-1; 10 nucleotides align to TRBD1. The CDR3 is 15 residues long. Unmatched junction bases numbered 5, after V lost 5 bases and J lost 4 bases. CDR1 SGHVS and CDR2 FNYEAQ come from the germline V gene. The CDR3, as DNA: TGTGCCAGCAGCCAAGGACAGGGGGTTTACAATGAGCAGTTCTTC. Translated: CASSQGQGVYNEQFF. Drawing the rest from reference TRBV7-6 and TRBJ2-1, the complete variable domain is GAGVSQSPRYKVTKRGQDVALRCDPISGHVSLYWYRQALGQGPEFLTYFNYEAQQDKSGLPNDRFSAERPEGSISTLTIQRTEQRDSAMYRCASSQGQGVYNEQFFGPGTRLTVL.

V gene TRBV28 combines with J gene TRBJ2-1, with a possible D match to TRBD1 (5 bases). Germline V gives CDR1 MDHEN, CDR2 SYDVKM. The CDR3 runs 15 residues. Trimming stripped 5 bases from V and 0 bases from J, with 11 bases between. CDR3 in amino acids: CASSRQRNSYNEQFF. Written as DNA, the CDR3 is TGTGCCAGCAGTCGACAGAGAAACTCCTACAATGAGCAGTTCTTC.

This chain links TRBV11-2 with TRBJ2-3; D ambiguous. This CDR3 contains 12 residues. The germline V gene encodes CDR1 SGHAT and CDR2 FQNNGV. Trimming pared 2 bases from V and 4 bases from J, leaving 4 bases between. The CDR3 region has the DNA TGTGCCAGCAGCTTATCAGCAGATACGCAGTATTTT. This translates into CASSLSADTQYF.

The V call is TRBV7-2, the J call TRBJ2-7; D perhaps matches TRBD2 (5 bases). The length of the CDR3 is 15 residues. Trimming shortened V by 2 bases and J by 0 bases, and 11 bases separated the two germline ends. Germline V gives CDR1 SGHTA, CDR2 FQGNSA. The DNA for the CDR3 is TGTGCCAGCAGCTTAAAGGCGGGTGACTCCTACGAGCAGTACTTC. Amino acid sequence: CASSLKAGDSYEQYF.

This clone was seen a few times. The V gene is TRBV12-3 or TRBV12-4, the J gene TRBJ2-1, with a tentative D call TRBD2 (6 bases). The germline V and J ends were trimmed by 4 bases and 9 bases, with 13 bases remaining between them. The CDR3 loop spans 13 amino acids. This CDR3 reads CASSSQTSGEQFF. CDR3 DNA sequence: TGTGCCAGCAGTTCCCAGACTAGTGGTGAGCAGTTCTTC.

The chain combines TRBV2 with TRBJ1-2; possible D gene TRBD1, 6 bases. This CDR3 region has 15 residues. Trimming cost V 3 bases and J 1 base, with 12 bases left between them. Germline CDR1 is SNHLY and CDR2 is FYNNEI. The DNA of the CDR3 is TGTGCCAGCAGTGATGGGGACACCTATAACTATGGCTACACCTTC. Its protein is CASSDGDTYNYGYTF.